The 20 T cell receptor beta chains given below trace back to one sample, sequenced in a study of shared clonotypes between healthy human individuals. Profiled with immunoSEQ multiplex PCR; TCRdb holds only in-frame clones, not every one. The sample lists some 2,000,000 clones; 85% to 95% were seen once. Source material: naive CD4+ T cells sorted from blood. Subset here: CD45RA+ positively selected. The receptors derive from a man in his late teens or twenties in good health.

The chain couples TRBV28 to TRBJ2-1; D is perhaps TRBD1 (5 bases). Germline CDR1 is MDHEN and CDR2 is SYDVKM. V lost 5 bases and J lost 6, with 11 bases in between. This CDR3 has 13 amino acids. CDR3 region: CASSPRQSNEQFF. The CDR3 region has the DNA TGTGCCAGCAGTCCCCGACAGTCCAATGAGCAGTTCTTC.

The gene calls are TRBV14 and TRBJ2-7; D might be TRBD2 (6 bases). The V gene's germline CDR1 is SGHDN and CDR2 FVKESK. V lost 2 bases to trimming and J lost 12 bases, with 14 bases between them. The CDR3 contains 12 residues. Here the CDR3 reads CASSQWRASRYF. The CDR3 region has the DNA TGTGCCAGCAGCCAATGGAGGGCTAGCCGGTACTTC.

The chain links TRBV4-1 to TRBJ1-1; D is perhaps TRBD1 (5 bases). V lost 4 bases and J lost 0, with 12 bases in between. Germline CDR1 reads MGHRA; CDR2 reads YSYEKL. The length of the CDR3 is 15 residues. The CDR3 reads CASSLGTTLNTEAFF. The CDR3 coding sequence is TGCGCCAGCAGCCTTGGGACCACTCTGAACACTGAAGCTTTCTTT.

In this sample, this clone turned up once. V and J are TRBV30 and TRBJ2-2; TRBD2 agrees at 13 bases. V lost 0 bases, J lost 6 bases, and 7 bases stayed unmatched. Looked up from germline, CDR1 is GTSNPN and CDR2 is SVGIG (reference sequence). CDR3 size: 17 residues. The CDR3 loop reads CAWSVERTSGRPGELFF. In nucleotides, the CDR3 is TGTGCCTGGAGTGTGGAGCGGACTAGCGGGAGACCCGGGGAGCTGTTTTTT.

The chain joins TRBV7-9 to TRBJ2-7, with D unclear. The CDR3 has 15 residues. Trimming removed 2 bases from V and 0 bases from J, with 11 bases in between. The germline gives CDR1 SEHNR, CDR2 FQNEAQ (reference sequence). The CDR3 protein is CASSLWPMDSYEQYF. The CDR3 DNA reads as TGTGCCAGCAGCTTATGGCCGATGGACTCCTACGAGCAGTACTTC.

This chain links TRBV6-1 with TRBJ1-4, with 7 bases matching TRBD1. J was trimmed by 7 bases and V by 4 bases; bases with no gene match: 9. CDR1 MNHNS and CDR2 SASEGT come from the germline V gene. The CDR3 is 15 residues long. As DNA, the CDR3 is TGTGCCAGCAGTGCACAGGGGCGGGGTGGTGAAAAACTGTTTTTT. Translation: CASSAQGRGGEKLFF.

The chain uses TRBV4-1 and TRBJ2-2; D gene unclear. This CDR3 comprises 15 residues. CDR1 MGHRA and CDR2 YSYEKL come from the germline V gene. Trimming took off 3 bases at V and 7 bases at J, with 15 bases between the two ends. CDR3 in DNA: TGCGCCAGCAGCCAGGCCATGGCGAAGAACGGGGAGCTGTTTTTT. This codes for CASSQAMAKNGELFF.

With respect to this clone: This specimen includes other DNA sequences encoding the same CDR3. The chain links TRBV6-4 to TRBJ1-4; 10 bases align to TRBD1. CDR3 length: 13 amino acids. Germline loops: CDR1 MRHNA, CDR2 SNTAGT. Trimming cost V 5 bases and J 7 bases; bases outside gene matches: 1. CDR3 nucleotides: TGTGCCAGCAGTCGGGACAGGGGTGAAAAACTGTTTTTT. Its protein product is CASSRDRGEKLFF.

This sequence joins TRBV9 and TRBJ2-7; D not resolved. The CDR3 loop spans 14 amino acids. V lost 0 bases and J 2 bases, leaving 9 bases between the germline ends. Looked up from germline, CDR1 is SGDLS and CDR2 is YYNGEE. CDR3 residues: CASSVVGNPYEQYF. The CDR3 DNA reads as TGTGCCAGCAGCGTAGTTGGCAATCCCTACGAGCAGTACTTC.

The chain employs TRBV27 and TRBJ2-1; 10 bases are a match to TRBD2. V dropped 6 bases and J dropped 5; count of bases not matched to a gene: 7. The CDR3 totals 15 residues. From germline, CDR1 is MNHEY and CDR2 SMNVEV (reference sequence). For the CDR3, the DNA is TGTGCCAGCAGCTCTTTGGGACTAGCGAACAATGAGCAGTTCTTC. Its protein is CASSSLGLANNEQFF.

Concerning this clone: At the DNA level, this CDR3 is encoded by other sequences in the same sample as well. The chain carries TRBV5-1 and TRBJ2-5; TRBD1 matches 7 bases. CDR3 size: 14 residues. Germline CDR1 is SGHRS and CDR2 is YFSETQ. The trim removed 4 bases at V and 5 bases at J, leaving 8 bases unmatched. For the CDR3, the DNA is TGCGCCAGCAGCCGCGACAGGGAAGGGGAGACCCAGTACTTC. Translating gives CASSRDREGETQYF. The complete variable domain, with remaining parts taken from reference TRBV5-1 and TRBJ2-5, reads KAGVTQTPRYLIKTRGQQVTLSCSPISGHRSVSWYQQTPGQGLQFLFEYFSETQRNKGNFPGRFSGRQFSNSRSEMNVSTLELGDSALYLCASSRDREGETQYFGPGTRLLVL.

The chain carries TRBV6-5 and TRBJ2-3, with TRBD2 matching over 8 bases. This CDR3 is built from 15 residues. In germline, CDR1 is MNHEY, CDR2 SVGAGI. V dropped 2 bases and J dropped 1; count of bases not matched to a gene: 2. For the CDR3, the DNA is TGTGCCAGCAGTTACGGGCGGGGGGGCACAGATACGCAGTATTTT. It translates to CASSYGRGGTDTQYF.

The chain recombines TRBV2 with TRBJ1-3; D remains unclear. The V end lost 11 bases, the J end lost 0 bases, and 8 bases lay between the germline ends. CDR3 length: 12 amino acids. From germline, CDR1 is SNHLY and CDR2 FYNNEI. The CDR3 here is CASGVSGNTIYF. The CDR3 region has the DNA TGTGCCTCGGGAGTCTCTGGAAACACCATATATTTT. Combining the CDR3 with reference TRBV2 and TRBJ1-3 gives the whole variable domain EPEVTQTPSHQVTQMGQEVILRCVPISNHLYFYWYRQILGQKVEFLVSFYNNEISEKSEIFDDQFSVERPDGSNFTLKIRSTKLEDSAMYFCASGVSGNTIYFGEGSWLTVV.

The chain has TRBV5-1 and TRBJ2-7, with D possibly matching TRBD2 (6 bases). The CDR3 covers 16 residues. Germline V CDR1 and CDR2: SGHRS, YFSETQ. The V end was cut by 3 bases, the J end by 1 base, with 17 bases between. The CDR3 loop is CASSSGNSGVSYEQYF. CDR3 in DNA: TGCGCCAGCAGCTCTGGGAATAGCGGAGTGTCCTACGAGCAGTACTTC.

The chain is built from TRBV27 and TRBJ2-3; TRBD2 matches 7 bases. CDR1 is MNHEY, CDR2 SMNVEV, per germline (reference sequence). The CDR3 is 13 amino acids. The junction had 13 bases not matched to a gene; V was cut back by 6 bases and J by 13 bases. The CDR3 loop is CASSSPLAVQKYF. DNA of the CDR3: TGTGCCAGCAGCTCCCCCCTAGCGGTTCAGAAGTATTTT.

This clone was counted a single time. V usage is TRBV19 and J usage is TRBJ1-6, with 12 nucleotides matching TRBD1. V gave up 3 bases and J gave up 8 bases; unmatched junction bases: 11. Per the germline V gene, CDR1 is LNHDA and CDR2 is SQIVND (reference sequence). The CDR3 is 18 amino acids. The CDR3 DNA is TGTGCCAGTAGTATGCGCTTGGGGACAGGGGGCCTTCATTCACCCCTCCACTTT. Its protein product is CASSMRLGTGGLHSPLHF.

This rearrangement joins TRBV5-4 to TRBJ2-2; 10 nucleotides match TRBD2. Germline V gene data show CDR1 as SGHNT and CDR2 as YYREEE (reference sequence). V was clipped by 0 bases and J by 2 bases; unmatched bases: 4. The CDR3 sequence is 17 residues long. In nucleotides, the CDR3 is TGTGCCAGCAGCTTGGAAGCGGGAGGGCGAAACACCGGGGAGCTGTTTTTT. As protein: CASSLEAGGRNTGELFF.

CDR3 coding DNA: TGCGCCAGCAGTTTCTCTGGGGAGACCCAGTACTTC. Its protein product is CASSFSGETQYF. This rearrangement joins TRBV5-1 to TRBJ2-5; D is ambiguous. The CDR3 totals 12 residues. Looked up from germline, CDR1 is SGHRS and CDR2 is YFSETQ. The V and J ends lost 5 bases and 5 bases respectively, with 10 bases between them.

The DNA for the CDR3 is TGCGCCAGCAGCTCCGCTACAGGGGTCCCGGCGGGTAATGAAAAACTGTTTTTT. Translation: CASSSATGVPAGNEKLFF. The V call is TRBV5-1, the J call TRBJ1-4; the match to TRBD1 covers 7 bases. V trimming: 3 bases; J trimming: 4 bases; junction bases outside the gene matches: 15. This CDR3 is 18 amino acids long. The germline V gene has CDR1 SGHRS and CDR2 YFSETQ.

The chain uses TRBV6-5 and TRBJ2-1, with D perhaps TRBD1 or TRBD2 (5 bases each). This CDR3 region has 15 residues. Trimming pared 8 bases from V and 7 bases from J, leaving 21 bases between. Per germline, CDR1 MNHEY and CDR2 SVGAGI. The CDR3 DNA reads as TGTGCCAGCTCACCTCGGGGCATCACGGCGAATGAGCAGTTCTTC. It specifies CASSPRGITANEQFF.